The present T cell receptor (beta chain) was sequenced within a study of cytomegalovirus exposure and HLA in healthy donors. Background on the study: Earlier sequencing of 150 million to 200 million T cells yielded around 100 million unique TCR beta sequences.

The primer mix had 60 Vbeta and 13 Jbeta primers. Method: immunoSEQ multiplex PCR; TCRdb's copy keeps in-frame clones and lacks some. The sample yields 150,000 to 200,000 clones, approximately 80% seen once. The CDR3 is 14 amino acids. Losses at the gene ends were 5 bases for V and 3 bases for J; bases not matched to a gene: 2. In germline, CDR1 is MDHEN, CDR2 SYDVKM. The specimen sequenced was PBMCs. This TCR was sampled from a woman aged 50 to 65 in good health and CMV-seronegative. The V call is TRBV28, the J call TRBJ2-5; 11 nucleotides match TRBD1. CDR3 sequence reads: CASSGQGAEETQYF. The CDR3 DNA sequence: TGTGCCAGCAGTGGACAGGGGGCTGAAGAGACCCAGTACTTC. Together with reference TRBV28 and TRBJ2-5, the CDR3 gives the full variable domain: DVKVTQSSRYLVKRTGEKVFLECVQDMDHENMFWYRQDPGLGLRLIYFSYDVKMKEKGDIPEGYSVSREKKERFSLILESASTNQTSMYLCASSGQGAEETQYFGPGTRLLVL.